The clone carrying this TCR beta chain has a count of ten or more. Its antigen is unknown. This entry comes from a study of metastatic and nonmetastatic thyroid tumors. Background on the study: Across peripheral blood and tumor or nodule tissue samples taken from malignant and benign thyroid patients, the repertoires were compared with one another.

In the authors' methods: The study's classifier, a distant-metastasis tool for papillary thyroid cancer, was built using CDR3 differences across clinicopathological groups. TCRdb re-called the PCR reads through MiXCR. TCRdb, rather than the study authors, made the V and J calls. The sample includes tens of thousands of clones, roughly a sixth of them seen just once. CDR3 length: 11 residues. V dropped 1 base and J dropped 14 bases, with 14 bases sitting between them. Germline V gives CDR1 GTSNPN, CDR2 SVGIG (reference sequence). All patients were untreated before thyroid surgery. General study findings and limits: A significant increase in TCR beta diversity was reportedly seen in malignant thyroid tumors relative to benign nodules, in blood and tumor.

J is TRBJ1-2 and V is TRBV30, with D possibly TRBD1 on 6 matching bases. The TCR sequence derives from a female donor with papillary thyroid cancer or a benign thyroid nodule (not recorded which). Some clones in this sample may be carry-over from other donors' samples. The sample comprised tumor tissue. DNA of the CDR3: TGTGCCTGGAGTGGGGCAGGGGATTCAACCTTC. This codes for CAWSGAGDSTF.